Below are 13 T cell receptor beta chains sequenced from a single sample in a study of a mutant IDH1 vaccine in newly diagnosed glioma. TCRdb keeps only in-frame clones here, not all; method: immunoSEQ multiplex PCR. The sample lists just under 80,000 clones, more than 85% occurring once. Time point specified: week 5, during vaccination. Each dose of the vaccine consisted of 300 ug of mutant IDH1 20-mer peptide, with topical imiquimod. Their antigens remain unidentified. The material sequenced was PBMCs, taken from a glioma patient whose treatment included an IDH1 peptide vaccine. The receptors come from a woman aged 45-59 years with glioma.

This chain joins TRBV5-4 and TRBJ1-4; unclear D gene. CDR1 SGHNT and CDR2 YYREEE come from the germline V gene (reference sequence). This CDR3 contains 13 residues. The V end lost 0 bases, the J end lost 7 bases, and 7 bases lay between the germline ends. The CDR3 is CASSLDPGEKLFF. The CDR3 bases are TGTGCCAGCAGCTTGGATCCGGGTGAAAAACTGTTTTTT.

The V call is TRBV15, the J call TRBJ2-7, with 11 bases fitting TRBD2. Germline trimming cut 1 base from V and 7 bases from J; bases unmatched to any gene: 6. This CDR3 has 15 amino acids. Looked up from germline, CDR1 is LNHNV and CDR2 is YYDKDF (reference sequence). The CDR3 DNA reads TGTGCCACCAGCAGAGTTACTAGCGGGAGTCGTGAGCAGTACTTC. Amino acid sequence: CATSRVTSGSREQYF.

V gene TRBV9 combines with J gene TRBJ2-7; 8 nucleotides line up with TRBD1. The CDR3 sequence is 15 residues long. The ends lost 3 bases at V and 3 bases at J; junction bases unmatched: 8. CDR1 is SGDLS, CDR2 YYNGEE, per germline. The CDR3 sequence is CASSAGQVGGYEQYF. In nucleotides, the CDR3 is TGTGCCAGCAGCGCGGGACAGGTTGGGGGCTACGAGCAGTACTTC.

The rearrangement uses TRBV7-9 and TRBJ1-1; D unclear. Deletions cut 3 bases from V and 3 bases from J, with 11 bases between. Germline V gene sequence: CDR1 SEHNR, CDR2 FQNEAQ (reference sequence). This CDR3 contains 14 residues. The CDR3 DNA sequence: TGTGCCAGCAGCTTCGTTCCGGGAGACACTGAAGCTTTCTTT. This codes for CASSFVPGDTEAFF. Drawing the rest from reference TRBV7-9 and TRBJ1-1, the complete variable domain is DTGVSQNPRHKITKRGQNVTFRCDPISEHNRLYWYRQTLGQGPEFLTYFQNEAQLEKSRLLSDRFSAERPKGSFSTLEIQRTEQGDSAMYLCASSFVPGDTEAFFGQGTRLTVV.

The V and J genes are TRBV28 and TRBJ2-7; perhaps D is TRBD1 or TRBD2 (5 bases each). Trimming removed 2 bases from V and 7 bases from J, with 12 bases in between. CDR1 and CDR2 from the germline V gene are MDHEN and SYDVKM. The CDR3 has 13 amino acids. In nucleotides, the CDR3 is TGTGCCAGCAGTTTACCAGGGCGAGGGGAGCAGTACTTC. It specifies CASSLPGRGEQYF.

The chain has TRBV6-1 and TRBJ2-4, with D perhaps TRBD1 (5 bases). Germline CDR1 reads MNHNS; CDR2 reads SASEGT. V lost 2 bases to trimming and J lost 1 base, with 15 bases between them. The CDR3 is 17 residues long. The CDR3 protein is CASSEIGQGRAKNIQYF. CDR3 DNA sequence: TGTGCCAGCAGTGAAATAGGGCAGGGCCGCGCCAAAAACATTCAGTACTTC.

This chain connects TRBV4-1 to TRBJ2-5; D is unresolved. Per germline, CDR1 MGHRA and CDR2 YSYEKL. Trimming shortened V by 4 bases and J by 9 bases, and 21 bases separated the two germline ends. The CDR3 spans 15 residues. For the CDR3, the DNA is TGCGCCAGCAGCCCCCAGATGGGTTTGGAGAGTCCCCAGTACTTC. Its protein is CASSPQMGLESPQYF.

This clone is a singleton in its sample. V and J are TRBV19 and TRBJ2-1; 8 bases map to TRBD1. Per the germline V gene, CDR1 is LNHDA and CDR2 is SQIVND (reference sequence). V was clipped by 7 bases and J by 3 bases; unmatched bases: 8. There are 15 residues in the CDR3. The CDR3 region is CASTIAGTGYNEQFF. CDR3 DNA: TGTGCCAGTACCATAGCCGGGACAGGCTACAATGAGCAGTTCTTC.

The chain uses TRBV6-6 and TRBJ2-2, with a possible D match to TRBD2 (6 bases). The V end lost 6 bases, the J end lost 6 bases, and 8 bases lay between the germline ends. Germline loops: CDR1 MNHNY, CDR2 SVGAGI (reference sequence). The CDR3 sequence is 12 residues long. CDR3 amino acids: CASSWDSGELFF. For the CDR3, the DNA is TGTGCCAGCAGCTGGGACTCCGGGGAGCTGTTTTTT.

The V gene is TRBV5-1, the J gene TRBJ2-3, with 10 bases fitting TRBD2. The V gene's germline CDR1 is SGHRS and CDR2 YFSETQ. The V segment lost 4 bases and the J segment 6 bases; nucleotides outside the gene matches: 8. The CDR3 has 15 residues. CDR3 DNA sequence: TGCGCCAGCAGCGGAGGACTAGCGGCTCGGGATACGCAGTATTTT. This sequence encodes CASSGGLAARDTQYF.

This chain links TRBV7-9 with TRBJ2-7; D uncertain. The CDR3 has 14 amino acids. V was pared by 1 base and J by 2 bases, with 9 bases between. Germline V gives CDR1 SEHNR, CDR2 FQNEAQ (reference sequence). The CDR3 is CASSLGSSPYEQYF. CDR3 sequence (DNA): TGTGCCAGCAGCTTAGGTTCCAGCCCCTACGAGCAGTACTTC.

The CDR3 region has the DNA TGCGCCAGCAGTGTATCACAAACCGGGGAGCTGTTTTTT. Translation gives CASSVSQTGELFF. The rearrangement links TRBV10-1 to TRBJ2-2; the D is unclear. CDR3 length equals 13 residues. V dropped 4 bases and J dropped 5 bases, with 8 bases sitting between them. CDR1 is WNHNN and CDR2 is SYGVQD in the germline V gene (reference sequence).

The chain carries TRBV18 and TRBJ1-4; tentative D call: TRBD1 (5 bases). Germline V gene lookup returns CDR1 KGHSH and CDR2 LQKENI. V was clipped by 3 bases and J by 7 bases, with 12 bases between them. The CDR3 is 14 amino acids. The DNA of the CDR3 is TGTGCCAGCTCACCGGCGCAGGGCGGTGAAAAACTGTTTTTT. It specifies CASSPAQGGEKLFF.